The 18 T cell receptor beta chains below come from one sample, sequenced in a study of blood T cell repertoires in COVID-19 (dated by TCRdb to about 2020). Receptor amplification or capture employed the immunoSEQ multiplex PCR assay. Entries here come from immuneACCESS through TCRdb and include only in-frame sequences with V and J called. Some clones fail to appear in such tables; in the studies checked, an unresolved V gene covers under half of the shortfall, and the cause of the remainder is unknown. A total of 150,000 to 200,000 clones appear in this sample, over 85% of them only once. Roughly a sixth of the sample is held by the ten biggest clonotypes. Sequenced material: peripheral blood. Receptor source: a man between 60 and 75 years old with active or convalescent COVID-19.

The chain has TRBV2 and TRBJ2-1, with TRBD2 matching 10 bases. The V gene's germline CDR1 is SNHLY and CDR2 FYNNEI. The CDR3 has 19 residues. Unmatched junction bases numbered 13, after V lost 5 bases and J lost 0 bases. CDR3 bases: TGTGCCAGCAGTCCCCGAGGAGCGGGAGGGGATAGCTCCTACAATGAGCAGTTCTTC. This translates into CASSPRGAGGDSSYNEQFF.

CDR3 amino acids: CASSTVTSGRNHEQFF. CDR3 bases: TGTGCCAGTAGTACGGTTACTAGCGGGAGAAACCATGAGCAGTTCTTC. This chain joins TRBV19 and TRBJ2-1, with 11 nucleotides matching TRBD2. Germline values: CDR1 LNHDA, CDR2 SQIVND (reference sequence). The CDR3 consists of 16 residues. The J segment lost 8 bases and the V segment lost 4 bases, leaving 10 bases of the junction unmatched.

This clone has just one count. As DNA, the CDR3 is TGTGCCAGCAGCTTGGACCTAGCGGGGGCGAGCACAGATACGCAGTATTTT. Amino acid sequence: CASSLDLAGASTDTQYF. The V gene is TRBV5-4, the J gene TRBJ2-3; 10 bases match TRBD2. Per the germline V gene, CDR1 is SGHNT and CDR2 is YYREEE (reference sequence). CDR3 length equals 17 residues. With V trimmed by 0 bases and J by 0 bases, 4 bases remained unmatched.

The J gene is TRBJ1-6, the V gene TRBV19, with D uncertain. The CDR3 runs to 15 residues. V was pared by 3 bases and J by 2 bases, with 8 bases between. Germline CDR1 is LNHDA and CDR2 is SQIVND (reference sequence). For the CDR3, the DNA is TGTGCCAGTAGTATTCTCTCAGCCTATAATTCACCCCTCCACTTT. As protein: CASSILSAYNSPLHF.

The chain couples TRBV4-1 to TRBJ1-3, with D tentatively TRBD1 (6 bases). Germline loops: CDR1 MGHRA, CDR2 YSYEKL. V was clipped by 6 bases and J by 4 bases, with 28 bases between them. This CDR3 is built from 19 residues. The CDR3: CASSRHPWVDRDRGNTIYF. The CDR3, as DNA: TGCGCCAGCAGTCGCCATCCATGGGTGGACCGAGACAGGGGAAACACCATATATTTT.

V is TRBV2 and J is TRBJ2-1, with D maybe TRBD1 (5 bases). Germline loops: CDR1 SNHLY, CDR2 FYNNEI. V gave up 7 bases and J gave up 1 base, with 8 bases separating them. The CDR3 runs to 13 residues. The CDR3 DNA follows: TGTGCCAGCAAGTCAGGGTCCTACAATGAGCAGTTCTTC. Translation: CASKSGSYNEQFF.

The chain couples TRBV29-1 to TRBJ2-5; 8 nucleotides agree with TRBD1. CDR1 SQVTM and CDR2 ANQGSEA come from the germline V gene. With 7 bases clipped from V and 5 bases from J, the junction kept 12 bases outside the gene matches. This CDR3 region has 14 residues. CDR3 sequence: CSASPWTGQETQYF. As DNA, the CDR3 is TGCAGCGCCTCGCCTTGGACAGGGCAGGAGACCCAGTACTTC.

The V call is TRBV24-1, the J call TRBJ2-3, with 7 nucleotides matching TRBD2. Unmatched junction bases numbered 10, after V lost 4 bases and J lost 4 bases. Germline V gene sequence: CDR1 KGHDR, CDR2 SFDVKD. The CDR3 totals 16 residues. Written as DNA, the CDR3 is TGTGCCACCAGTGACCTGACGGGGGGAGCATCAGATACGCAGTATTTT. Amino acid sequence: CATSDLTGGASDTQYF.

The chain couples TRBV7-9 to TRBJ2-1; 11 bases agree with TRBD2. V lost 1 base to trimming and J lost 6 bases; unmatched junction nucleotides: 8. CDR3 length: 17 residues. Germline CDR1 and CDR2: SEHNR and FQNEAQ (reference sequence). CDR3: CASSLVALAGVGNEQFF. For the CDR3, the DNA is TGTGCCAGCAGCTTAGTCGCACTAGCGGGAGTGGGCAATGAGCAGTTCTTC.

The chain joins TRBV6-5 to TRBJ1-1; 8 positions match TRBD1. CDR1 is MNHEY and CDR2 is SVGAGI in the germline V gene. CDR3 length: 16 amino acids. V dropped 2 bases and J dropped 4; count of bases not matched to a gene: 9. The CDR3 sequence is CASSYTPQGAGTEAFF. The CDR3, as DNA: TGTGCCAGCAGTTACACCCCTCAGGGGGCGGGCACTGAAGCTTTCTTT.

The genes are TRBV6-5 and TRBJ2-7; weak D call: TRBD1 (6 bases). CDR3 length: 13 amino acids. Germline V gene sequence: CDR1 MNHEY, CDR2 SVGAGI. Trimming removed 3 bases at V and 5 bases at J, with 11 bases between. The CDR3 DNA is TGTGCCAGCAGTTATGGAGACAGGAACGAGCAGTACTTC. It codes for CASSYGDRNEQYF.

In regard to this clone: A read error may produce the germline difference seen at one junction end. CDR3 in amino acids: CASSKTGGWNSPPHF. CDR3 bases: TGTGCCAGCAGCAAGACAGGGGGCTGGAATTCACCCCCCCACTTT. The rearrangement joins TRBV11-2 to TRBJ1-6; TRBD1 matches at 10 bases. Germline V gives CDR1 SGHAT, CDR2 FQNNGV. The CDR3 has 15 amino acids.

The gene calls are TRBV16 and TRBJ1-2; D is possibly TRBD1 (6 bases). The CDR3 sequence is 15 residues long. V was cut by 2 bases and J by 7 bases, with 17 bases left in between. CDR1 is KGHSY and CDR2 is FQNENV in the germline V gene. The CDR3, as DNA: TGTGCCAGCAGCCAAACTCGGAGGCAGGGGATTGGCTACACCTTC. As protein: CASSQTRRQGIGYTF.

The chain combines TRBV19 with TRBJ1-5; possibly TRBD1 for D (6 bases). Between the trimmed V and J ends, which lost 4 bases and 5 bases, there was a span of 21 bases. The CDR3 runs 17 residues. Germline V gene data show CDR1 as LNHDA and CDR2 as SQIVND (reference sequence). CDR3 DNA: TGTGCCAGTAGTAGATCGACAGGTGGTGGAGTGTATCAGCCCCAGCATTTT. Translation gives CASSRSTGGGVYQPQHF.

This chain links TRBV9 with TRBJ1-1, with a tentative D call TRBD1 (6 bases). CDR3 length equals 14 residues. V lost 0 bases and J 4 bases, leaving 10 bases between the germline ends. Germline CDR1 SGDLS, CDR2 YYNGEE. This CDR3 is CASSVVPGATEAFF. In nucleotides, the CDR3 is TGTGCCAGCAGCGTAGTCCCAGGGGCCACTGAAGCTTTCTTT.

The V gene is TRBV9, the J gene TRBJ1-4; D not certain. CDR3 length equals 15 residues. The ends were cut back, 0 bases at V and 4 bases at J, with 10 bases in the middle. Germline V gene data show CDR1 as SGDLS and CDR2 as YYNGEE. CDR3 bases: TGTGCCAGCAGCGTAGGATTCCCAGATAATGAAAAACTGTTTTTT. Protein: CASSVGFPDNEKLFF.

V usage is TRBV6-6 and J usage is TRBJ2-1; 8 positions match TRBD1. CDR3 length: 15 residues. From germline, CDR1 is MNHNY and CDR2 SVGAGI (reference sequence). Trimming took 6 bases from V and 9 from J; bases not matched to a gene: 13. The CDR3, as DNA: TGTGCCAGCAGGCTTTTCGGGACAGGCGGCGGTGAGCAGTTCTTC. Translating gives CASRLFGTGGGEQFF.

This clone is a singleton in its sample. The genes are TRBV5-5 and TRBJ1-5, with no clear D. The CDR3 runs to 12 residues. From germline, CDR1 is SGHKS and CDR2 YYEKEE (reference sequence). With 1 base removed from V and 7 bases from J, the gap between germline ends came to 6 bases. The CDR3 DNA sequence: TGTGCCAGCAGCTTGTCGGGGCAGCCCCAGCATTTT. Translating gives CASSLSGQPQHF.